The rows below give T cell receptor beta chains drawn from one sample of a study of blood T cell repertoires in COVID-19. The data were produced by immunoSEQ multiplex PCR, yet TCRdb's version contains in-frame clones alone and is incomplete. Seen here are some 38,000 clones, roughly nine tenths observed once, and the top ten hold roughly 2%. The specimen was peripheral blood. These receptors all stem from a man aged 50-59 years with active COVID-19. Each CDR3 is given with its conserved first and last residue. The D gene is left open where the match is weak. Some rows mark clone size as missing; the rest say once, few, many or name a class of expanded clone.

d_gene,v_gene,abundance,j_gene,CDR3aa,CDR3nt
-,TRBV12-3/TRBV12-4,-,TRBJ1-2,CASSPRGDGGYTF,TGTGCCAGCAGTCCCCGGGGGGATGGCGGCTACACCTTC
TRBD1,TRBV7-9,-,TRBJ1-1,CASSLRTGNTEAFF,TGTGCCAGCAGCTTGAGGACAGGAAACACTGAAGCTTTCTTT
-,TRBV9,-,TRBJ1-1,CASSATGFNTEAFF,TGTGCCAGCAGCGCAACAGGGTTCAACACTGAAGCTTTCTTT
-,TRBV3-1/TRBV3-2,-,TRBJ2-1,CASSPGVYNEQFF,TGTGCCAGCAGCCCCGGTGTCTACAATGAGCAGTTCTTC
TRBD1,TRBV10-2,once,TRBJ1-1,CASSPGQTEAFF,TGCGCCAGCAGTCCGGGACAGACTGAAGCTTTCTTT
TRBD1,TRBV7-8,large,TRBJ2-7,CASSEGQAYEQYF,TGTGCCAGCAGCGAAGGACAGGCCTACGAGCAGTACTTC
-,TRBV2,-,TRBJ2-7,CASSELASTYEQYF,TGTGCCAGCAGTGAACTCGCCAGTACCTACGAGCAGTACTTC
TRBD1,TRBV11-2,-,TRBJ1-2,CASSLGTGGYGYTF,TGTGCCAGCAGTCTCGGGACAGGGGGCTATGGCTACACCTTC
-,TRBV2,-,TRBJ1-1,CASSEAGGKNTEAFF,TGTGCCAGCAGTGAAGCTGGAGGGAAGAACACTGAAGCTTTCTTT
-,TRBV14,-,TRBJ2-1,CASSQDNYNEQFF,TGTGCCAGCAGCCAAGATAACTACAATGAGCAGTTCTTC
TRBD1,TRBV7-3,-,TRBJ1-2,CASSPGGPTGGRGYTF,TGTGCCAGCAGCCCTGGGGGACCTACAGGGGGTCGGGGCTACACCTTC
TRBD1,TRBV20-1,-,TRBJ1-4,CSGDSGEKLFF,TGCAGTGGGGACAGTGGTGAAAAACTGTTTTTT
TRBD1,TRBV30,-,TRBJ1-1,CAWSVRVGTGDTEAFF,TGTGCCTGGAGTGTAAGGGTCGGGACAGGGGACACTGAAGCTTTCTTT
TRBD2,TRBV15,-,TRBJ2-1,CATSSLEGASGRTNEQFF,TGTGCCACCAGCTCACTGGAAGGGGCTAGCGGGAGGACGAATGAGCAGTTCTTC
TRBD2,TRBV5-1,-,TRBJ2-5,CASSRHGTSEETQYF,TGCGCCAGCAGCAGGCACGGGACTAGCGAAGAGACCCAGTACTTC
-,TRBV25-1,once,TRBJ2-2,CASSDRNTGELFF,TGTGCCAGCAGCGACAGGAACACCGGGGAGCTGTTTTTT
-,TRBV24-1,-,TRBJ2-2,CATSDGGTGDAGELFF,TGTGCCACCAGTGATGGCGGGACGGGGGACGCCGGGGAGCTGTTTTTT
-,TRBV7-2,-,TRBJ2-3,CASSGGDTQYF,TGTGCCAGCAGCGGAGGGGATACGCAGTATTTT
TRBD1,TRBV9,-,TRBJ2-7,CASSVGSTGGAYEQYF,TGTGCCAGCAGCGTAGGCTCTACAGGGGGCGCGTACGAGCAGTACTTC
TRBD1,TRBV25-1,-,TRBJ1-2,CASSDQYRGEYGYTF,TGTGCCAGCAGTGATCAGTACAGGGGGGAATATGGCTACACCTTC
-,TRBV7-9,-,TRBJ1-1,CASSLASSGAEAFF,TGTGCCAGCAGCTTAGCCTCTTCGGGGGCTGAAGCTTTCTTT
-,TRBV4-2,-,TRBJ1-2,CASSQVPGQNYGYTF,TGTGCCAGCAGCCAAGTCCCCGGACAGAACTATGGCTACACCTTC
TRBD1,TRBV19,-,TRBJ1-2,CASSQGTAYGYTF,TGTGCCAGTAGCCAGGGGACAGCCTATGGCTACACCTTC
-,TRBV1,-,TRBJ1-3,CTSSRSWGVGNTIYF,-
TRBD1,TRBV13,-,TRBJ1-1,CASSSSDRGGTEAFF,TGTGCCAGCAGCTCGTCGGACAGGGGGGGGACTGAAGCTTTCTTT
-,TRBV30,few,TRBJ1-1,CAWSYRQNTEAFF,TGTGCCTGGAGTTATCGACAGAACACTGAAGCTTTCTTT
-,TRBV29-1,-,TRBJ1-2,CSVAVSTWRGSGYTF,TGCAGCGTTGCCGTCTCTACTTGGCGGGGGAGCGGCTACACCTTC
-,TRBV4-2,once,TRBJ1-2,CASSQDWASYGYTF,TGTGCCAGCAGCCAAGATTGGGCCAGCTATGGCTACACCTTC
-,TRBV5-1,-,TRBJ2-7,CASTSRTGGGHEQYF,TGCGCCAGCACCTCCAGGACGGGGGGCGGCCACGAGCAGTACTTC
-,TRBV27,-,TRBJ2-3,CASSFLSTDTQYF,TGTGCCAGCAGTTTCCTTAGCACAGATACGCAGTATTTT
TRBD1,TRBV4-3,-,TRBJ1-3,CASSQDRAGGGNTIYF,TGCGCCAGCAGCCAAGATCGAGCAGGGGGAGGAAACACCATATATTTT
-,TRBV5-5,once,TRBJ2-3,CASSRFSGTDTQYF,TGTGCCAGCAGCCGTTTCTCTGGCACAGATACGCAGTATTTT
-,TRBV4-1,-,TRBJ1-1,CASSQDVQRTEAFF,TGCGCCAGCAGCCAAGATGTTCAGAGGACTGAAGCTTTCTTT
-,TRBV5-1,few,TRBJ1-1,CASRAGNQNTEAFF,TGCGCCAGCAGGGCAGGGAATCAGAACACTGAAGCTTTCTTT
TRBD1,TRBV12-5,once,TRBJ2-7,CASGRDRDYEQYF,TGTGCTAGTGGCCGGGACAGGGACTACGAGCAGTACTTC
-,TRBV3-1/TRBV3-2,-,TRBJ1-1,CASSPGLGGTEAFF,TGTGCCAGCAGCCCGGGGCTCGGGGGAACTGAAGCTTTCTTT
TRBD1,TRBV30,-,TRBJ2-3,CAWGPGTGTDTQYF,TGTGCCTGGGGTCCCGGGACAGGGACAGATACGCAGTATTTT
TRBD1,TRBV5-1,-,TRBJ1-3,CASSSGTDGNTIYF,TGCGCCAGCAGCTCCGGGACAGACGGAAACACCATATATTTT
-,TRBV21-1,-,TRBJ2-3,CASGTPTPPGTDTQYF,TGTGCCAGCGGTACCCCGACTCCGCCGGGCACAGATACGCAGTATTTT